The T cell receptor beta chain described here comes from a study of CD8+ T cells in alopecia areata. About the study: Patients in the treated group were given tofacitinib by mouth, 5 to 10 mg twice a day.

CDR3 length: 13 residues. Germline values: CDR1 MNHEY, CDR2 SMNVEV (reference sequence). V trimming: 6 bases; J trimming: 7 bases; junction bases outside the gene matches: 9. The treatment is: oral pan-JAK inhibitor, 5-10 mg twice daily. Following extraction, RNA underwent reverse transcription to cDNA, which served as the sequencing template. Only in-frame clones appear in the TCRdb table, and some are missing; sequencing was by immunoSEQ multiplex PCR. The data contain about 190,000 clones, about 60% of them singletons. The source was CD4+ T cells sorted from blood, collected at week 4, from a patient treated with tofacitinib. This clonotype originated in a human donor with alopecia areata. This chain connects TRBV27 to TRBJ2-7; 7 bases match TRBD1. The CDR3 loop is CASRWDRTTEQYF. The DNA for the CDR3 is TGTGCCAGCAGGTGGGACAGAACCACAGAGCAGTACTTC.